This section outlines one T cell receptor beta chain sequence together with its context. The entry originates in a study of blood T cell repertoires in COVID-19. On the study more broadly: From T cells, B-cell-depleted T cells, or PBMCs came the material, which was cDNA or gDNA.

Germline V gives CDR1 LNHDA, CDR2 SQIVND (reference sequence). V dropped 0 bases and J dropped 0 bases, with 11 bases sitting between them. The CDR3 is 16 amino acids. This table comes from immunoSEQ multiplex PCR, and its TCRdb copy is limited to in-frame clones, with some not included. The sample comprises some 120,000 clones, under 95% of which are singletons, and about 4% rests with the top ten. This receptor was taken from a man aged 50-60 years with active COVID-19. The chain joins TRBV19 to TRBJ1-1, with D tentatively TRBD1 (5 bases). The specimen sequenced was peripheral blood. CDR3 sequence: CASSIDDSLMNTEAFF. CDR3 DNA sequence: TGTGCCAGTAGTATAGATGACAGCCTTATGAACACTGAAGCTTTCTTT. The variable domain in full, with the rest retrieved from reference TRBV19 and TRBJ1-1, is DGGITQSPKYLFRKEGQNVTLSCEQNLNHDAMYWYRQDPGQGLRLIYYSQIVNDFQKGDIAEGYSVSREKKESFPLTVTSAQKNPTAFYLCASSIDDSLMNTEAFFGQGTRLTVV.